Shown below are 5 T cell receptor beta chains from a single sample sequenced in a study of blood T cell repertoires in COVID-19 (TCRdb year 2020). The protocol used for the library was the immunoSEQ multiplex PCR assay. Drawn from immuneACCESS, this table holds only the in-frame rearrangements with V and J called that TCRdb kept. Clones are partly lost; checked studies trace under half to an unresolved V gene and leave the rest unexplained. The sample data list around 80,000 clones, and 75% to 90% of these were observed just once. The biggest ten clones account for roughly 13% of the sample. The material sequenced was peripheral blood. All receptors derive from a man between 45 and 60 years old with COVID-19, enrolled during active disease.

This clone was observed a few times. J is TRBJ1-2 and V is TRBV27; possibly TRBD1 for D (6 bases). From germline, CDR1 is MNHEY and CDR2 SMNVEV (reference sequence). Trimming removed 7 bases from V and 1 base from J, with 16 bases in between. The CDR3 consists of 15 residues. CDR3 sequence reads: CASKARGALNYGYTF. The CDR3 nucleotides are TGTGCCAGCAAGGCGCGGGGGGCGCTTAACTATGGCTACACCTTC.

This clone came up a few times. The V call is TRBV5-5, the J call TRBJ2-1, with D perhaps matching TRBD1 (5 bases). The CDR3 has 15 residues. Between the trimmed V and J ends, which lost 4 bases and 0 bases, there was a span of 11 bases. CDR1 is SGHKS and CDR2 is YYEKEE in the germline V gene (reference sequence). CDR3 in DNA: TGTGCCAGCAGCACAGGACACAGCTCCTACAATGAGCAGTTCTTC. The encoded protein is CASSTGHSSYNEQFF.

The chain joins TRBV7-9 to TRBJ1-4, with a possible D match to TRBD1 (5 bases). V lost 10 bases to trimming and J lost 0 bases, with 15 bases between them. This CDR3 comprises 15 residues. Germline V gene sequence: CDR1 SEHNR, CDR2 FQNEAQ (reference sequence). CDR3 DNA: TGTGCCACCTTTGATAGACAGCCAACTAATGAAAAACTGTTTTTT. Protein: CATFDRQPTNEKLFF.

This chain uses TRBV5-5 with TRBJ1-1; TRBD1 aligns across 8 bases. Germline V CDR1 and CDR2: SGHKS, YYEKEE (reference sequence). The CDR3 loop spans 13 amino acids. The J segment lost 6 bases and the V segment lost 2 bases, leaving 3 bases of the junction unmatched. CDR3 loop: CASSLQTGAEAFF. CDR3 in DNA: TGTGCCAGCAGCTTACAGACAGGGGCTGAAGCTTTCTTT.

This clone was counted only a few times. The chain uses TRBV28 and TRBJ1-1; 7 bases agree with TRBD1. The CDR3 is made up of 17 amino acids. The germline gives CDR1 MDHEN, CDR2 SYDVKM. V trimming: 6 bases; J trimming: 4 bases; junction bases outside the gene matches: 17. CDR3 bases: TGTGCCAGCAGGGGGCAGGAGGGGGCGATGTGGGCCACTGAAGCTTTCTTT. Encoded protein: CASRGQEGAMWATEAFF.